This is a list of T cell receptor beta chains from one sample in a study of shared clonotypes between healthy human individuals. This table comes from immunoSEQ multiplex PCR, and its TCRdb copy is limited to in-frame clones, with some not included. The sample records 2,500,000 or so clones, around 92% being singletons. Sequencing was done on a sample of naive CD4+ T cells from PBMCs. The receptor set was obtained from a man younger than 35 in good health. Some clones in this sample may be carry-over from other donors' samples. CDR3s include the opening cysteine and the closing phenylalanine or tryptophan.

>TRBV5-6
CASSSSTAEAFF
>TRBV4-3
CASSQGWGGQPQHF
>TRBV6-1
CASSEADRARQNTIYF
>TRBV5-1
CASSFGTTNTEAFF
>TRBV7-9
CASSLDLEGGGNQPQHF
>TRBV18
CASSRQTMSLYGGEAFF
>TRBV7-6
CASSLTQSGTEAFF
>TRBV6-1
CASSEASAQWGGYTF
>TRBV9
CASSVGAGYSEKLFF
>TRBV2
CASRVQGPTEAFF
>TRBV4-2
CASSPLGQGHEQYF
>TRBV5-4
CASSPGGRYTDTQYF
>TRBV5-6
CASSLNSGGETQYF
>TRBV11-3
CASSLGRNYEQYF
>TRBV4-1
CASSHTAGQSFYEQYF
>TRBV2
CASSEERGGSNIQYF
>TRBV10-3
CATTGTNTGELFF
>TRBV7-9
CASSLTRGALPNTEAFF
>TRBV28
CASSSFGGARTYEQYF
>TRBV19
CASSIGQVAGKTQYF
>TRBV28
CASWGLADNEQFF
>TRBV18
CASSPPGQGLNEQFF
>TRBV23-1
CASSRPPLGVYGYTF
>TRBV27
CASRSGANTGELFF
>TRBV4-1
CASSRNLLAPTYNEQFF
>TRBV6-5
CASRPSRPGDGYTF
>TRBV28
CASEDRAKNIQYF
>TRBV28
CASSSAGAEGAFF
>TRBV2
CASSQETQYF
>TRBV5-1
CASSLQMIDTLLNTEAFF
>TRBV28
CASSLSGTGAYEQYF
>TRBV2
CASSEARGVVETQYF
>TRBV5-1
CASSLDRAGVTEAFF
>TRBV19
CASSDRGGTEAFF
>TRBV6-4
CASSPDWRSYNEQFF
>TRBV7-2
CASSSPRTSGRLNTQYF
>TRBV18
CASSPRPENYGYTF
>TRBV27
CASSLRDGRFSSTDTQYF
>TRBV19
CASSRLATNNEQFF
>TRBV15
CATSGRGGNEQYF
>TRBV6-4
CASSDSNLGTGANVLTF
>TRBV28
CASRGGWDTQYF
>TRBV12-5
CASVGSGSETQYF
>TRBV28
CASKTGFGELFF
>TRBV5-1
CASHQNTGELFF
>TRBV10-3
CASSSANGEAFF
>TRBV11-3
CASSLQRNTEAFF